Below, 20 T cell receptor beta chains from the same sample are listed, as sequenced in a study of human T cells and chemical hapten exposure. Sample time point: patch test 3, about 24 weeks after DPC sensitization. Treatment reported: therapeutic diphenylcyclopropenone sensitization with weekly scalp DPC. Each CDR3 protein gets one entry after TCRdb re-called the RACE reads with MiXCR. The sample lists about 58,000 distinct CDR3 sequences; approximately 13% were seen once. The sample in question was whole blood, obtained in connection with sensitization to the hapten diphenylcyclopropenone (DPC). These receptors were taken from a man between 25 and 39 years old with alopecia areata. Some clones in this sample may be carry-over from other donors' samples.

The V call is TRBV12-3 or TRBV12-4, the J call TRBJ2-7; D possibly corresponds to TRBD2 (5 bases). The CDR3 contains 14 residues. Trimming took 6 bases from V and 0 from J, leaving 12 bases between them. In DNA form, the CDR3 reads TGTGCCAGCAGGCCGGGGTCCCCCTCCTACGAGCAGTACTTC. This gives the protein CASRPGSPSYEQYF.

This clonotype was detected only a few times. This rearrangement joins TRBV28 to TRBJ1-6; a weak D match, TRBD1 (5 bases). V lost 5 bases and J lost 8, with 10 bases in between. Germline V gene sequence: CDR1 MDHEN, CDR2 SYDVKM. CDR3 length: 13 residues. The CDR3 loop reads CASSGASDSPLHF. Written as DNA, the CDR3 is TGTGCCAGCAGTGGGGCCAGTGATTCACCCCTCCACTTT.

The genes are TRBV7-9 and TRBJ1-4; 8 bases agree with TRBD1. The germline V gene encodes CDR1 SEHNR and CDR2 FQNEAQ (reference sequence). The CDR3 consists of 15 residues. V lost 4 bases to trimming and J lost 5 bases; unmatched junction nucleotides: 6. CDR3 sequence (DNA): TGTGCCAGCAGCTCCGGACAGGGACGAAATGAAAAACTGTTTTTT. It is translated as CASSSGQGRNEKLFF.

This clonotype was picked up many times. The rearrangement links TRBV11-2 to TRBJ1-2; TRBD1 agrees at 9 bases. The germline gives CDR1 SGHAT, CDR2 FQNNGV. The V segment lost 4 bases and the J segment 4 bases; nucleotides outside the gene matches: 10. The CDR3 totals 16 residues. CDR3 amino acids: CASSSDGGTGPYGYTF. In DNA, the CDR3 is TGTGCCAGCAGCTCAGACGGTGGGACAGGGCCCTATGGCTACACCTTC.

This clonotype was observed a handful of times. In DNA form, the CDR3 reads TGTGCCAGCAGACGCCGGACAGGGTCCTACGAGCAGTACTTC. Translating it yields CASRRRTGSYEQYF. This chain joins TRBV28 and TRBJ2-7; 8 bases agree with TRBD1. Germline CDR1 MDHEN, CDR2 SYDVKM. The CDR3 contains 14 residues. V shed 6 bases and J 1 base; nucleotides not matched to a gene: 5.

The rearrangement links TRBV12-3 or TRBV12-4 to TRBJ2-3; D is uncertain. This CDR3 contains 12 residues. V lost 6 bases to trimming and J lost 7 bases, with 11 bases between them. The CDR3 bases are TGTGCCAGCAGCGGCGTACCCTATACGCAGTATTTT. Protein: CASSGVPYTQYF.

This clonotype has just a few counts. The genes are TRBV24-1 and TRBJ2-1; D possibly corresponds to TRBD2 (7 bases). This CDR3 comprises 20 residues. V was clipped by 0 bases and J by 0 bases, with 20 bases between them. The germline gives CDR1 KGHDR, CDR2 SFDVKD. In DNA, the CDR3 is TGTGCCACCAGTGATTTGCGAATAGGGGGGGCAACGGGCTCCTACAATGAGCAGTTCTTC. Translation gives CATSDLRIGGATGSYNEQFF.

This chain uses TRBV29-1 with TRBJ1-1; 7 nucleotides match TRBD1. The CDR3 has 12 residues. Germline-derived CDR1 and CDR2 are SQVTM and ANQGSEA. V lost 4 bases, J lost 1 base, and 0 bases stayed unmatched. The CDR3 DNA reads TGCAGCGTTGGACAGGGGAACACTGAAGCTTTCTTT. Amino acid sequence: CSVGQGNTEAFF. The full variable domain, with the rest looked up from reference TRBV29-1 and TRBJ1-1, is SAVISQKPSRDICQRGTSLTIQCQVDSQVTMMFWYRQQPGQSLTLIATANQGSEATYESGFVIDKFPISRPNLTFSTLTVSNMSPEDSSIYLCSVGQGNTEAFFGQGTRLTVV.

In this sample, this clonotype turned up many times. The chain joins TRBV10-3 to TRBJ2-1; 8 positions match TRBD1. From germline, CDR1 is ENHRY and CDR2 SYGVKD. The CDR3 has 16 residues. V lost 0 bases, J lost 2 bases, and 3 bases stayed unmatched. The CDR3 region has the DNA TGTGCCATCAGTGAGTCGATGACAGGGGCCTACAATGAGCAGTTCTTC. Translating it yields CAISESMTGAYNEQFF.

The chain employs TRBV20-1 and TRBJ1-5, with D unresolved. The length of the CDR3 is 17 residues. Germline V gives CDR1 DFQATT, CDR2 SNEGSKA (reference sequence). Trimming removed 0 bases at V and 4 bases at J, with 19 bases between. The chain's CDR3 is CSARDRFPNRRNQPQHF. The CDR3 DNA reads TGCAGTGCTAGAGATCGTTTCCCAAACAGAAGAAATCAGCCCCAGCATTTT.

This clonotype was recorded a few times. This chain's CDR3 is CSVAPGWGMNTEAFF. The CDR3 nucleotides read TGCAGCGTGGCACCAGGTTGGGGGATGAACACTGAAGCTTTCTTT. The chain uses TRBV29-1 and TRBJ1-1; a possible D gene is TRBD1 (5 bases). The ends were cut back, 6 bases at V and 0 bases at J, with 17 bases in the middle. The CDR3 contains 15 residues. CDR1 is SQVTM, CDR2 ANQGSEA, per germline.

There are many counts of this clonotype. The rearrangement uses TRBV5-4 and TRBJ1-6; unclear D gene. The CDR3 spans 15 residues. V lost 4 bases and J lost 5, with 13 bases in between. CDR1 and CDR2 from the germline V gene are SGHNT and YYREEE (reference sequence). The CDR3 protein is CASSPEVGNNSPLHF. In nucleotides, the CDR3 is TGTGCCAGCAGCCCGGAAGTGGGGAATAATTCACCCCTCCACTTT.

This clonotype has only a few counts. The chain is built from TRBV5-1 and TRBJ2-3; 8 positions match TRBD1. The germline V gene encodes CDR1 SGHRS and CDR2 YFSETQ. J was trimmed by 1 base and V by 6 bases; bases with no gene match: 4. The CDR3 sequence is 14 residues long. The CDR3 loop is CASIDRGGTDTQYF. CDR3 nucleotide sequence: TGCGCCAGCATTGACAGGGGCGGCACAGATACGCAGTATTTT.

The chain has TRBV3-1 and TRBJ1-1; D remains ambiguous. CDR1 is LGHDT, CDR2 YNNKEL, per germline (reference sequence). The CDR3 contains 13 residues. Deletions cut 3 bases from V and 7 bases from J, with 12 bases between. The CDR3 spells CASSQSGRSEAFF. DNA of the CDR3: TGTGCCAGCAGCCAGTCCGGACGGAGTGAAGCTTTCTTT.

The rearrangement joins TRBV6-2 or TRBV6-3 to TRBJ2-2; the match to TRBD2 covers 10 bases. Germline V gene sequence: CDR1 MNHEY, CDR2 SVGEGT. The length of the CDR3 is 17 residues. Trimming took 6 bases from V and 4 from J; bases not matched to a gene: 11. The CDR3: CASSSYSRLAGTGELFF. The CDR3 DNA reads as TGTGCCAGCAGCTCTTACTCGAGACTAGCGGGCACCGGGGAGCTGTTTTTT.

The chain uses TRBV2 and TRBJ1-4; D unclear. This CDR3 region has 12 residues. Germline CDR1 is SNHLY and CDR2 is FYNNEI. V gave up 6 bases and J gave up 7 bases, with 9 bases separating them. The CDR3 sequence is CASRRTSEKLFF. The CDR3 DNA follows: TGTGCCAGCAGGAGGACGTCTGAAAAACTGTTTTTT.

This clonotype turned up a few times. The chain is built from TRBV7-9 and TRBJ1-6; D uncertain. Trimming removed 1 base at V and 7 bases at J, with 5 bases between. The CDR3 has 13 amino acids. In germline, CDR1 is SEHNR, CDR2 FQNEAQ (reference sequence). The CDR3 region is CASSLEVNSPLHF. The CDR3 DNA reads as TGTGCCAGCAGCTTAGAAGTGAATTCACCCCTCCACTTT.

This clonotype is medium-sized. The V call is TRBV4-3, the J call TRBJ2-7; D assignment may be TRBD1 or TRBD2 (5 bases each). Trimming took off 1 base at V and 2 bases at J, with 12 bases between the two ends. CDR1 LGHNA and CDR2 YSLEER come from the germline V gene. This CDR3 is 15 amino acids long. The CDR3 loop reads CASSQGEGRAYEQYF. The DNA of the CDR3 is TGCGCCAGCAGCCAAGGTGAGGGGAGAGCCTACGAGCAGTACTTC.

This clonotype occurred a few times. The rearrangement uses TRBV9 and TRBJ1-4; D gene ambiguous. The CDR3 runs to 14 residues. Germline V gives CDR1 SGDLS, CDR2 YYNGEE. V dropped 4 bases and J dropped 7 bases, with 14 bases sitting between them. CDR3 DNA: TGTGCCAGCAGCCCGACCACTATGGGTGAAAAACTGTTTTTT. Translated: CASSPTTMGEKLFF.

V is TRBV2 and J is TRBJ1-5; no definite D call. V lost 1 base and J 0 bases, leaving 4 bases between the germline ends. CDR1 is SNHLY and CDR2 is FYNNEI in the germline V gene. The CDR3 sequence is 14 residues long. The CDR3 DNA sequence: TGTGCCAGCAGTGAAGGAAGTAGCAATCAGCCCCAGCATTTT. Protein product: CASSEGSSNQPQHF.